The rows below give T cell receptor beta chains drawn from one sample of a study of blood T cell repertoires in COVID-19. Using immunoSEQ multiplex PCR, the repertoire was profiled, and TCRdb retains in-frame clones only, with some absent. This sample yields roughly 360,000 clones, of which 70% to 90% are seen a single time; over 0.9% belongs to the top ten. Specimen: PBMCs or T cells enriched from blood (not recorded which). These receptors came from a woman younger than 45 with acute COVID-19. The CDR3 runs from the conserved cysteine through the conserved F or W. Fields, in order: clone size, J gene, V gene, D gene, CDR3 DNA, CDR3 protein. D genes are given only for firm matches. A clone size is listed for some rows: how often the clone was seen (once, few, many), or a class if it is expanded.

clone size: few; J gene: TRBJ2-7; V gene: TRBV2; D gene: -; CDR3 DNA: TGTGCCAGCAGAGAAGATCCGGGACTTGTCTACGAGCAGTACTTC; CDR3 protein: CASREDPGLVYEQYF
clone size: -; J gene: TRBJ2-7; V gene: TRBV7-3; D gene: TRBD2; CDR3 DNA: TGTGCCAGCAGCAACCTAGCGGGGGGGCCCTACGAGCAGTACTTC; CDR3 protein: CASSNLAGGPYEQYF
clone size: -; J gene: TRBJ1-5; V gene: TRBV9; D gene: -; CDR3 DNA: TGTGCCAGCAGCATGGCCGGGACACCGAATCAGCCCCAGCATTTT; CDR3 protein: CASSMAGTPNQPQHF
clone size: -; J gene: TRBJ2-3; V gene: TRBV20-1; D gene: TRBD1; CDR3 DNA: TGCAGTGCTACGACAGGGGATCGGCAGTATTTT; CDR3 protein: CSATTGDRQYF
clone size: -; J gene: TRBJ1-3; V gene: TRBV13; D gene: -; CDR3 DNA: TGTGCCAGCAGCCTTGGCGACAGCTCTGGAAACACCATATATTTT; CDR3 protein: CASSLGDSSGNTIYF
clone size: -; J gene: TRBJ1-1; V gene: TRBV19; D gene: -; CDR3 DNA: TGTGCCAGTAGTATTCAGGGGAACACTGAAGCTTTCTTT; CDR3 protein: CASSIQGNTEAFF
clone size: -; J gene: TRBJ1-5; V gene: TRBV21-1; D gene: -; CDR3 DNA: TGTGCCAAACCAACCAGGGCTCTTCATGAGCCCCAGCATTTT; CDR3 protein: CAKPTRALHEPQHF
clone size: -; J gene: TRBJ1-1; V gene: TRBV19; D gene: -; CDR3 DNA: TGTGCCAGTAGTACCTTACAGGGGAACACTGAAGCTTTCTTT; CDR3 protein: CASSTLQGNTEAFF
clone size: -; J gene: TRBJ2-7; V gene: TRBV7-2; D gene: TRBD1; CDR3 DNA: TGTGCCAGCAGCTTAGGGGGGACAGGTCGGGACGAGCAGTACTTC; CDR3 protein: CASSLGGTGRDEQYF
clone size: -; J gene: TRBJ1-5; V gene: TRBV10-1; D gene: -; CDR3 DNA: TGCGCCAGCAGTGACTCCGGTCAGCCCCAGCATTTT; CDR3 protein: CASSDSGQPQHF
clone size: -; J gene: TRBJ1-2; V gene: TRBV5-6; D gene: -; CDR3 DNA: TGTGCCAGCAGCTTGCGAGCAGGGGTCAAGATTTCATATGGCTACACCTTC; CDR3 protein: CASSLRAGVKISYGYTF
clone size: -; J gene: TRBJ1-2; V gene: TRBV6-2/TRBV6-3; D gene: -; CDR3 DNA: TGTGCCAGCAGTTACTCGCCTACGGCCCCACAGAGCTATGGCTACACCTTC; CDR3 protein: CASSYSPTAPQSYGYTF
clone size: -; J gene: TRBJ1-5; V gene: TRBV28; D gene: -; CDR3 DNA: TGTGCCAGCAGTTTACTCCAGGGGAGTCAGCCCCAGCATTTT; CDR3 protein: CASSLLQGSQPQHF
clone size: -; J gene: TRBJ2-7; V gene: TRBV7-2; D gene: TRBD1; CDR3 DNA: TGTGCCAGCAGTTCTACCGGGACAGGCTCCTACGAGCAGTACTTC; CDR3 protein: CASSSTGTGSYEQYF
clone size: -; J gene: TRBJ1-2; V gene: TRBV19; D gene: -; CDR3 DNA: TGTGCCAGTAGCCCCAGGCCCGACAGCCTGGGCTACACCTTC; CDR3 protein: CASSPRPDSLGYTF
clone size: -; J gene: TRBJ1-3; V gene: TRBV5-1; D gene: -; CDR3 DNA: TGCGCCAGCAGCCCCACAGGGTCCAACACCATATATTTT; CDR3 protein: CASSPTGSNTIYF
clone size: few; J gene: TRBJ1-5; V gene: TRBV19; D gene: TRBD1; CDR3 DNA: TGTGCCAGTAGTAAAGAGGGGGCTAGTCAGCCCCAGCATTTT; CDR3 protein: CASSKEGASQPQHF
clone size: -; J gene: TRBJ1-1; V gene: TRBV2; D gene: -; CDR3 DNA: TGTGCCAGCAGTGAACGCGACTTCCACACTGAAGCTTTCTTT; CDR3 protein: CASSERDFHTEAFF